This T cell receptor (beta chain) was identified during a study of T cell responses to AZD1222 COVID-19 vaccine. Study-wide results and limits: Spike-specific TCR breadth and depth went up after people got two AZD1222 doses. Baseline testing showed seropositivity in only 5 or 6 AZD1222 recipients.

This clone has more than one count but fewer than ten. Its antigen is not identified. This table comes from immunoSEQ multiplex PCR, and its TCRdb copy is limited to in-frame clones, with some not included. The sample consists of over 130,000 clones, over 75% of them appearing once. The length of the CDR3 is 11 residues. Per germline, CDR1 SNHLY and CDR2 FYNNEI. V was pared by 7 bases and J by 0 bases, with 3 bases between. Second-dose recipients at about 4 or about 12 weeks were treated as one pooled group. The TCR comes from an adult who received the AZD1222 COVID-19 vaccine. Sequencing was performed on peripheral blood, taken 28 days after the second AZD1222 dose. V and J are TRBV2 and TRBJ1-1; no definite D call. The CDR3 protein is CASTMNTEAFF. In DNA, the CDR3 is TGTGCCAGCACGATGAACACTGAAGCTTTCTTT. The entire variable domain, with the rest obtained from reference TRBV2 and TRBJ1-1, is as follows: EPEVTQTPSHQVTQMGQEVILRCVPISNHLYFYWYRQILGQKVEFLVSFYNNEISEKSEIFDDQFSVERPDGSNFTLKIRSTKLEDSAMYFCASTMNTEAFFGQGTRLTVV.